These 32 T cell receptor beta chains came from one sample sequenced in a study of shared clonotypes between healthy human individuals. The repertoire was sequenced with immunoSEQ multiplex PCR; TCRdb's copy has only in-frame clones and lacks some. The repertoire includes roughly 760,000 clones, approximately 79% of them detected once, and roughly 1.7% sits in the top ten. Sequencing input: memory CD4+ T cells sorted from blood. Sample subset: CD45RA-negative fraction. The receptors originated from a woman aged 25 to 45 in good health.

The chain combines TRBV4-2 with TRBJ2-1, with TRBD2 matching over 13 bases. CDR3 length equals 19 residues. Germline lookup yields CDR1 LGHNA and CDR2 YNFKEQ. V shed 0 bases and J 0 bases; nucleotides not matched to a gene: 5. CDR3 in amino acids: CASSQEGLAGKSSYNEQFF. CDR3 DNA: TGTGCCAGCAGCCAAGAGGGACTAGCGGGGAAGAGCTCCTACAATGAGCAGTTCTTC.

The chain employs TRBV5-1 and TRBJ1-1; 8 nucleotides match TRBD1. The CDR3 runs 13 residues. The germline CDR1 and CDR2 sequences are SGHRS and YFSETQ. The V segment lost 0 bases and the J segment 6 bases; nucleotides outside the gene matches: 1. CDR3 in DNA: TGCGCCAGCAGCTTGGGGGACAGGCCTGAAGCTTTCTTT. It translates to CASSLGDRPEAFF.

This clone appeared a single time. The V gene is TRBV28, the J gene TRBJ1-2; no reliable D call. The CDR3 has 15 residues. The V end lost 4 bases, the J end lost 8 bases, and 20 bases lay between the germline ends. Germline CDR1 MDHEN, CDR2 SYDVKM. The CDR3 region is CASSSTPGPQDGYTF. In DNA form, the CDR3 reads TGTGCCAGCAGTTCTACCCCCGGACCTCAAGACGGCTACACCTTC.

The chain employs TRBV2 and TRBJ1-4; 8 bases line up with TRBD1. Germline values: CDR1 SNHLY, CDR2 FYNNEI. Unmatched junction bases numbered 3, after V lost 6 bases and J lost 0 bases. CDR3 size: 15 residues. CDR3 protein: CASRGQGTTNEKLFF. CDR3 nucleotide sequence: TGTGCCAGCAGAGGACAGGGCACAACTAATGAAAAACTGTTTTTT.

V is TRBV5-6 and J is TRBJ2-7, with D perhaps matching TRBD2 (5 bases). Germline V gene lookup returns CDR1 SGHDT and CDR2 YYEEEE. Trimming removed 2 bases at V and 6 bases at J, with 12 bases between. There are 13 residues in the CDR3. Written as DNA, the CDR3 is TGTGCCAGCAGCTTAAAAGGGAGAAGCGAGCAGTACTTC. Its translation is CASSLKGRSEQYF.

This clone has only a few counts. V usage is TRBV5-4 and J usage is TRBJ2-5; D uncertain. Germline V lookup: CDR1 SGHNT, CDR2 YYREEE (reference sequence). The V end was cut by 3 bases, the J end by 1 base, with 7 bases between. The CDR3 consists of 13 residues. Written as DNA, the CDR3 is TGTGCCAGCAGCTGGAGTGCCCAAGAGACCCAGTACTTC. It codes for CASSWSAQETQYF.

The chain uses TRBV7-9 and TRBJ2-4; the D is unclear. In germline, CDR1 is SEHNR, CDR2 FQNEAQ (reference sequence). V was trimmed by 11 bases and J by 3 bases, leaving 8 bases between them. This CDR3 region has 11 residues. CDR3 sequence reads: CASGDKNIQYF. CDR3 sequence (DNA): TGTGCCTCAGGTGACAAAAACATTCAGTACTTC.

The chain uses TRBV30 and TRBJ2-7; no reliable D call. Trimming stripped 2 bases from V and 5 bases from J, with 7 bases between. Germline CDR1 reads GTSNPN; CDR2 reads SVGIG (reference sequence). CDR3 length equals 11 residues. For the CDR3, the DNA is TGTGCCTGGAGTCGCAAAGACGAGCAGTACTTC. Translation gives CAWSRKDEQYF. The variable domain in full, completed from reference TRBV30 and TRBJ2-7, reads SQTIHQWPATLVQPVGSPLSLECTVEGTSNPNLYWYRQAAGRGLQLLFYSVGIGQISSEVPQNLSASRPQDRQFILSSKKLLLSDSGFYLCAWSRKDEQYFGPGTRLTVT.

The chain has TRBV4-1 and TRBJ2-2; 11 bases agree with TRBD1. V lost 3 bases and J lost 10; bases outside the gene matches: 10. Germline loops: CDR1 MGHRA, CDR2 YSYEKL. The CDR3 consists of 16 residues. The DNA of the CDR3 is TGCGCCAGCAGCCACACCGGGACAGGGGGTAACGAGGAGCTGTTTTTT. It is translated as CASSHTGTGGNEELFF.

This chain links TRBV5-1 with TRBJ1-1; 8 nucleotides line up with TRBD1. V shed 7 bases, J shed 3 bases, and the junction held 5 bases outside the gene matches. Looked up from germline, CDR1 is SGHRS and CDR2 is YFSETQ. This CDR3 has 13 residues. The CDR3 is CASREQGDTEAFF. The CDR3 nucleotides read TGCGCCAGCCGCGAACAGGGGGACACTGAAGCTTTCTTT.

The chain combines TRBV5-1 with TRBJ1-2, with D possibly being TRBD1 (5 bases). CDR3 length: 14 amino acids. Germline V CDR1 and CDR2: SGHRS, YFSETQ. Trimming pared 2 bases from V and 6 bases from J, leaving 14 bases between. The CDR3 DNA reads TGCGCCAGCAGCTTTTACTCCCCGGACAATGGCTACACCTTC. As protein: CASSFYSPDNGYTF.

This clone has ten or more counts. Distinct nucleotide sequences in the sample also encode this CDR3. J is TRBJ2-1 and V is TRBV11-2, with 7 bases aligning to TRBD2. J gave up 0 bases and V 5 bases, and 4 bases lay outside the gene matches. The V gene's germline CDR1 is SGHAT and CDR2 FQNNGV. The CDR3 length is 15 residues. CDR3 DNA: TGTGCCAGCAGCCCTCAGCGGGACTCCTACAATGAGCAGTTCTTC. Encoded protein: CASSPQRDSYNEQFF.

The J gene is TRBJ2-1, the V gene TRBV28; D gene unclear. This CDR3 comprises 15 residues. Trimming took 3 bases from V and 8 from J, leaving 17 bases between them. Germline values: CDR1 MDHEN, CDR2 SYDVKM. CDR3 nucleotides: TGTGCCAGCAGTTTCCCGGATACTCGACGCCATGAGCAGTTCTTC. Encoded protein: CASSFPDTRRHEQFF.

V gene TRBV28 combines with J gene TRBJ1-4; TRBD1 agrees at 7 bases. The V gene end was trimmed by 4 bases and the J gene end by 8 bases; junction bases not matched to a gene: 7. Germline V gives CDR1 MDHEN, CDR2 SYDVKM. The CDR3 loop spans 14 amino acids. CDR3 in amino acids: CASSSTGVGEKLFF. The DNA of the CDR3 is TGTGCCAGCAGTTCCACAGGGGTAGGGGAAAAACTGTTTTTT.

CDR3 residues: CASSVDGSEAFF. CDR3 nucleotide sequence: TGTGCCAGCAGCGTAGACGGATCTGAAGCTTTCTTT. The rearrangement uses TRBV9 and TRBJ1-1; D is ambiguous. Germline CDR1 and CDR2: SGDLS and YYNGEE. The CDR3 is made up of 12 amino acids. Trimming cost V 0 bases and J 6 bases, with 6 bases left between them.

The J gene is TRBJ2-7, the V gene TRBV25-1, with TRBD1 identical over 9 bases. Per germline, CDR1 MGHDK and CDR2 SYGVNS. V trimming: 5 bases; J trimming: 5 bases; junction bases outside the gene matches: 10. CDR3 length equals 15 residues. Here the CDR3 reads CASSPAGTGYHEQYF. The CDR3 nucleotides are TGTGCCAGCAGTCCGGCCGGGACAGGGTACCACGAGCAGTACTTC.

This chain connects TRBV28 to TRBJ1-4; tentative D call: TRBD1 (6 bases). The germline gives CDR1 MDHEN, CDR2 SYDVKM. V was clipped by 2 bases and J by 7 bases, with 14 bases between them. The length of the CDR3 is 15 residues. Here the CDR3 DNA reads TGTGCCAGCAGTTTAGGCAGGGGACGGAGTGAAAAACTGTTTTTT. Translation gives CASSLGRGRSEKLFF.

This clone has more than one count but fewer than ten. J is TRBJ2-2 and V is TRBV29-1, with 12 bases fitting TRBD2. This CDR3 has 14 amino acids. V shed 6 bases, J shed 1 base, and the junction held 0 bases outside the gene matches. Germline CDR1 reads SQVTM; CDR2 reads ANQGSEA. This chain's CDR3 is CSVLAGGNTGELFF. The CDR3 bases are TGCAGCGTACTAGCGGGAGGGAACACCGGGGAGCTGTTTTTT.

The chain carries TRBV9 and TRBJ2-3; 9 positions match TRBD2. CDR1 SGDLS and CDR2 YYNGEE come from the germline V gene. The CDR3 has 16 residues. J lost 3 bases, V lost 0 bases, and 5 bases had no gene match. CDR3 amino acids: CASSVGGRVVTDTQYF. DNA of the CDR3: TGTGCCAGCAGCGTAGGCGGGAGGGTCGTGACAGATACGCAGTATTTT.

Only a few counts were recorded for this clone. Additional DNA sequences in this sample encode the identical CDR3. The CDR3 is CASSPGRSYGYTF. The CDR3 DNA sequence: TGTGCCAGCAGTCCGGGACGCTCCTATGGCTACACCTTC. V is TRBV28 and J is TRBJ1-2; possibly TRBD1 for D (5 bases). Germline V CDR1 and CDR2: MDHEN, SYDVKM. Trimming shortened V by 5 bases and J by 4 bases, and 11 bases separated the two germline ends. The CDR3 spans 13 residues.

The V and J genes are TRBV28 and TRBJ2-3; TRBD1 agrees at 8 bases. Germline CDR1 and CDR2: MDHEN and SYDVKM. With 4 bases clipped from V and 8 bases from J, the junction kept 11 bases outside the gene matches. This CDR3 has 15 amino acids. CDR3 residues: CASSSGQGRVGTQYF. CDR3 DNA sequence: TGTGCCAGCAGTTCTGGACAGGGTCGAGTGGGTACGCAGTATTTT.

The chain recombines TRBV28 with TRBJ1-4; D is perhaps TRBD1 (5 bases). CDR1 and CDR2 from the germline V gene are MDHEN and SYDVKM. The V gene lost 2 bases and the J gene lost 0 bases, with 10 bases spanning the gap. This CDR3 is built from 16 residues. The CDR3 protein is CASSLIETATNEKLFF. The CDR3 DNA follows: TGTGCCAGCAGTTTAATAGAGACAGCAACTAATGAAAAACTGTTTTTT.

The rearrangement uses TRBV6-5 and TRBJ1-3, with unresolved D. The CDR3 length is 16 residues. V lost 0 bases to trimming and J lost 1 base, with 10 bases between them. CDR1 is MNHEY, CDR2 SVGAGI, per germline. In DNA form, the CDR3 reads TGTGCCAGCAGTTACTCGTTCGGCCTGTCTGGAAACACCATATATTTT. It codes for CASSYSFGLSGNTIYF.

The gene calls are TRBV30 and TRBJ2-7; D call uncertain. V was clipped by 0 bases and J by 3 bases, with 9 bases between them. Germline-derived CDR1 and CDR2 are GTSNPN and SVGIG (reference sequence). This CDR3 has 13 amino acids. In nucleotides, the CDR3 is TGTGCCTGGAGTGTACTGCATTTCTACGAGCAGTACTTC. Translation: CAWSVLHFYEQYF.

Concerning this clone itself: Other DNA sequences from this sample encode an identical CDR3 as well. The chain uses TRBV19 and TRBJ2-3; D not resolved. This CDR3 region has 14 residues. Per the germline V gene, CDR1 is LNHDA and CDR2 is SQIVND (reference sequence). V was trimmed by 5 bases and J by 2 bases, leaving 11 bases between them. The CDR3 nucleotides read TGTGCCAGTAGTCCCGGTAGGACCACAGATACGCAGTATTTT. Encoded protein: CASSPGRTTDTQYF.

This chain joins TRBV7-2 and TRBJ2-3; perhaps TRBD1 as D (6 bases). V lost 10 bases and J lost 2, with 10 bases in between. Germline CDR1 reads SGHTA; CDR2 reads FQGNSA. This CDR3 spans 12 amino acids. The CDR3: CATGQFTDTQYF. The CDR3 region has the DNA TGTGCCACCGGACAGTTCACAGATACGCAGTATTTT. Together with reference TRBV7-2 and TRBJ2-3, the CDR3 gives the full variable domain: GAGVSQSPSNKVTEKGKDVELRCDPISGHTALYWYRQSLGQGLEFLIYFQGNSAPDKSGLPSDRFSAERTGGSVSTLTIQRTQQEDSAVYLCATGQFTDTQYFGPGTRLTVL.

V and J are TRBV27 and TRBJ1-6; D is unclear. V was trimmed by 4 bases and J by 7 bases, leaving 14 bases between them. Per germline, CDR1 MNHEY and CDR2 SMNVEV (reference sequence). The CDR3 has 15 amino acids. The CDR3 region is CASSSRSTRNSPLHF. The DNA for the CDR3 is TGTGCCAGCAGTTCCCGGTCGACTAGGAATTCACCCCTCCACTTT.

The rearrangement joins TRBV7-2 to TRBJ2-7, with a weak D call TRBD1 (6 bases). The CDR3 runs to 14 residues. V was pared by 5 bases and J by 4 bases, with 15 bases between. From germline, CDR1 is SGHTA and CDR2 FQGNSA. This CDR3 is CASSETGNPYEQYF. CDR3 DNA: TGTGCCAGCAGCGAAACAGGGAACCCGTACGAGCAGTACTTC. The entire variable domain, with the rest obtained from reference TRBV7-2 and TRBJ2-7, is as follows: GAGVSQSPSNKVTEKGKDVELRCDPISGHTALYWYRQSLGQGLEFLIYFQGNSAPDKSGLPSDRFSAERTGGSVSTLTIQRTQQEDSAVYLCASSETGNPYEQYFGPGTRLTVT.

The rearrangement joins TRBV7-9 to TRBJ1-5; the match to TRBD1 covers 7 bases. The CDR3 totals 11 residues. The junction had 3 bases not matched to a gene; V was cut back by 8 bases and J by 8 bases. Per the germline V gene, CDR1 is SEHNR and CDR2 is FQNEAQ (reference sequence). CDR3 sequence (DNA): TGTGCCAGCGGGGGGACAGAGCCCCAGCATTTT. Protein sequence: CASGGTEPQHF.

V and J are TRBV2 and TRBJ1-1; TRBD1 is a possible D gene (5 bases). This CDR3 region has 13 residues. Between the trimmed V and J ends, which lost 6 bases and 0 bases, there was a span of 8 bases. Germline loops: CDR1 SNHLY, CDR2 FYNNEI. CDR3 protein: CASRTDMNTEAFF. CDR3 nucleotide sequence: TGTGCCAGCAGGACAGACATGAACACTGAAGCTTTCTTT.

V is TRBV21-1 and J is TRBJ1-5; the listed D gene, TRBD1, was not tested against the DNA. TRBV21-1 counts as a pseudogene. The CDR3 length is 20 residues. CDR3 nucleotides: TGTGCCAGCAGCAAAGCTATTGGCACAGGTTCCCTCACTAGCAATCAGCCCCAGCATTTT. Amino acid sequence: CASSKAIGTGSLTSNQPQHF.

The chain couples TRBV19 to TRBJ1-2; D might be TRBD1 (5 bases). The CDR3 loop spans 15 amino acids. Trimming removed 2 bases from V and 4 bases from J, with 14 bases in between. Germline V lookup: CDR1 LNHDA, CDR2 SQIVND (reference sequence). CDR3 sequence reads: CASSILGPSFYGYTF. In DNA, the CDR3 is TGTGCCAGTAGTATATTGGGGCCGAGTTTCTATGGCTACACCTTC. Looking up the rest from reference TRBV19 and TRBJ1-2 gives the full variable domain: DGGITQSPKYLFRKEGQNVTLSCEQNLNHDAMYWYRQDPGQGLRLIYYSQIVNDFQKGDIAEGYSVSREKKESFPLTVTSAQKNPTAFYLCASSILGPSFYGYTFGSGTRLTVV.